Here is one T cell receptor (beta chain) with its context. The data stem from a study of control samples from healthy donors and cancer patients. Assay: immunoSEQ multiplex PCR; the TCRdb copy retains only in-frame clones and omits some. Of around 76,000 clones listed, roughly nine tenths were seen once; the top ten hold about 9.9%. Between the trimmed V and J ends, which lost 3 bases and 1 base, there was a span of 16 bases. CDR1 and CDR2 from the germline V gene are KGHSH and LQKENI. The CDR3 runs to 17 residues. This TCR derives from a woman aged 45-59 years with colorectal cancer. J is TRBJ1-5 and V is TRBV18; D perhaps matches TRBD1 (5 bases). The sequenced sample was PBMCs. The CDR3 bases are TGTGCCAGCTCACCCAGGGTCCTAGGGACCAGCAATCAGCCCCAGCATTTT. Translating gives CASSPRVLGTSNQPQHF. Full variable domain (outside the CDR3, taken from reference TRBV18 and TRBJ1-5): NAGVMQNPRHLVRRRGQEARLRCSPMKGHSHVYWYRQLPEEGLKFMVYLQKENIIDESGMPKERFSAEFPKEGPSILRIQQVVRGDSAAYFCASSPRVLGTSNQPQHFGDGTRLSIL.